This record concerns one T cell receptor (beta chain) sequence. A clone one base away is much larger, so this may be a read error. This sample is drawn from a study of T cells in Graves' hyperthyroidism and ophthalmopathy. Newly diagnosed hyperthyroidism, duration under 2 months, in patients aged 18 to 65. RNA transcripts served as the template for amplifying TCR beta CDR3 regions. In the first-round RT-PCR of the TCR CDR3, the HTBI primer set was used. TCRdb used MiXCR to reprocess the multiplex PCR reads, holding one entry per CDR3 protein. The table records fewer than 350,000 distinct CDR3 sequences, 20% to 25% of them present only once. The V and J ends lost 6 bases and 3 bases respectively, with 18 bases between them. Germline assignment: CDR1 SNHLY and CDR2 FYNNEI. This CDR3 comprises 15 residues.

Sequencing was performed on blood. The rearrangement joins TRBV2 to TRBJ2-7, with a tentative D call TRBD1 (5 bases). The clonotype was recovered from a woman aged 45-60 years with Graves' hyperthyroidism. As DNA, the CDR3 is TGTGCCAGCAGCGAACCCCCGACAGAGATCTACGAGCAGTACTTC. It codes for CASSEPPTEIYEQYF.